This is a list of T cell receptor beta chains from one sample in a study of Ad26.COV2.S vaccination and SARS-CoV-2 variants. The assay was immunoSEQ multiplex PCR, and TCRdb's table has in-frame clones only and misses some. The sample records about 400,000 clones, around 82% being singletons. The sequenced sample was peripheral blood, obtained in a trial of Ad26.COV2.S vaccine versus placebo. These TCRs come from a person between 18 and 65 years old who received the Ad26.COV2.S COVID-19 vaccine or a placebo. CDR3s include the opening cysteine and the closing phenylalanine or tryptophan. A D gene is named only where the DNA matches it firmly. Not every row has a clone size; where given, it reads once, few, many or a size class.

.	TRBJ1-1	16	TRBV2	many	TGTGCCAGCAGAGTGGCCCTCTCGGCGATGAACACTGAAGCTTTCTTT	CASRVALSAMNTEAFF
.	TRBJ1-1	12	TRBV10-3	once	TGTGCCATCAGTGAAAGAGGCACTGAAGCTTTCTTT	CAISERGTEAFF
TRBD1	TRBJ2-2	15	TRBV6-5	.	TGTGCCAGCGGAGAGAGGGGGCCGGGCACCGGGGAGCTGTTTTTT	CASGERGPGTGELFF
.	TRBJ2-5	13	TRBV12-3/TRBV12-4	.	TGTGCCAGCAGACAAGACAGCGGGCGGGCCCAGTACTTC	CASRQDSGRAQYF
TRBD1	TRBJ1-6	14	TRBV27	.	TGTGCCAGCAGCCTACAGGGGGCTTATTCACCCCTCCACTTT	CASSLQGAYSPLHF
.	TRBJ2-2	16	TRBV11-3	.	TGTGCCAGCAGCCCCCGACTGCCAAGACATACCGGGGAGCTGTTTTTT	CASSPRLPRHTGELFF
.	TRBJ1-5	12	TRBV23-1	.	TGCGCCAGCAGTCAACGCAATCAGCCCCAGCATTTT	CASSQRNQPQHF
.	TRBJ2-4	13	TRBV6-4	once	TGTGCCAAATACCAGGGGGCCAAAAACATTCAGTACTTC	CAKYQGAKNIQYF
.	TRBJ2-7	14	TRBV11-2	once	TGTGCCAGCAGCTGGCTGGGGAGACCCTACGAGCAGTACTTC	CASSWLGRPYEQYF
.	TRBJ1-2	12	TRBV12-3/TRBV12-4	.	TGTGCCAGCAGTTCTCTTGCCTACGGCTACACCTTC	CASSSLAYGYTF
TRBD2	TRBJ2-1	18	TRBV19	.	TGTGCCAGTAGTCCCAGACTAGCGGGAGGGTTTATTTACAATGAGCAGTTCTTC	CASSPRLAGGFIYNEQFF
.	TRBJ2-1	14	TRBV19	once	TGTGCCAGTAGTATAGTTCGGCCATACAATGAGCAGTTCTTC	CASSIVRPYNEQFF
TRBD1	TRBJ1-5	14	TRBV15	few	TGTGCCACCAGCAAGGACAGGGGGGATCAGCCCCAGCATTTT	CATSKDRGDQPQHF
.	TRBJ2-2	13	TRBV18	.	TGTGCCAGCTCACCAGCCACCACCGGGGAGCTGTTTTTT	CASSPATTGELFF
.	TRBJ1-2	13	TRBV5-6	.	TGTGCCAGCAGCTTGGTACAGAACTATGGCTACACCTTC	CASSLVQNYGYTF
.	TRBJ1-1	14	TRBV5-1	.	TGCGCCAGCAGCTTGGTTGGTTTGAACACTGAAGCTTTCTTT	CASSLVGLNTEAFF
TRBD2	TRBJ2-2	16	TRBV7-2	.	TGTGCCAGCAGCTTAGACGTAGCGGGTATCACCGGGGAGCTGTTTTTT	CASSLDVAGITGELFF
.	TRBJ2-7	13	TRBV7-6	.	TGTGCCAGCAGCTCGACTGGGGCTGGCGAGCAGTACTTC	CASSSTGAGEQYF
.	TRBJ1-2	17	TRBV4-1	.	TGCGCCAGCAGCCACTGGAACGGCAACCTGTTTAACTATGGCTACACCTTC	CASSHWNGNLFNYGYTF
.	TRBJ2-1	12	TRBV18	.	TGTGCCAGCTCACTTTGGAACAATGAGCAGTTCTTC	CASSLWNNEQFF
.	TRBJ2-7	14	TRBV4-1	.	TGCGCCAGCAGCCACTTACACACCTTGGGCGAGCAGTACTTC	CASSHLHTLGEQYF
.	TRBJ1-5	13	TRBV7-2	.	TGTGCCAGCAGCTTAGTGGCGAATCAGCCCCAGCATTTT	CASSLVANQPQHF
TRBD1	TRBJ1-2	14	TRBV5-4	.	TGTGCCAGCAGCTTAGACAGGGGGCTCGGTGGCTACACCTTC	CASSLDRGLGGYTF
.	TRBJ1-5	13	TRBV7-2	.	TGTGCCAGCAGCTTAGAAGGGGCCCAGCCCCAGCATTTT	CASSLEGAQPQHF
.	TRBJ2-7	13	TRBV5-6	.	TGTGCCAGCAGCTACGACAGTCCCTACGAGCAGTACTTC	CASSYDSPYEQYF
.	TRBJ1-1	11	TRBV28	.	TGTGCCAGCAGTTTATCCGGCGAAGCTTTCTTT	CASSLSGEAFF
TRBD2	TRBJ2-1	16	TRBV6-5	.	TGTGCCAGCAGTTACGTATCGGGACTAGCGGCCGATGAGCAGTTCTTC	CASSYVSGLAADEQFF
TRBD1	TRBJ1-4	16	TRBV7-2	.	TGTGCCAGCAGCTTCGGGGGGACAGCCCTAAATGAAAAACTGTTTTTT	CASSFGGTALNEKLFF
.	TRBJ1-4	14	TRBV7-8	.	TGTGCCAGCAGCTCCCGGTCCCATCGAGGAAAACTGTTTTTT	CASSSRSHRGKLFF
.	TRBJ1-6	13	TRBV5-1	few	TGCGCCAGCAGCTTGGCCGTTGATTCACCCCTCCACTTT	CASSLAVDSPLHF
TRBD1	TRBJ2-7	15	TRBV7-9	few	TGTGCCAGCAGCCGCCTAAGGGGGCGCGGTGACGAGCAGTACTTC	CASSRLRGRGDEQYF
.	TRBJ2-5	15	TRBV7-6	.	TGTGCCAGCAGCCTATTAGGAGTAGGACAGGAGACCCAGTACTTC	CASSLLGVGQETQYF
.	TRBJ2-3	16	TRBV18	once	TGTGCCAGCTCACCACCGTCAAGGGTAGGTCCAGATACGCAGTATTTT	CASSPPSRVGPDTQYF
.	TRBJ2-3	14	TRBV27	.	TGTGCCAGCAGTCCCCCGAGGGGGGCGGATACGCAGTATTTT	CASSPPRGADTQYF
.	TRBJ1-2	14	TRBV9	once	TGTGCCAGCAGCGTAGTACCAGGGCGGCTGGGCTACACCTTC	CASSVVPGRLGYTF
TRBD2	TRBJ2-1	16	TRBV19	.	TGTGCCAGTAGTACCACACGGGGGGGATCCTACAATGAGCAGTTCTTC	CASSTTRGGSYNEQFF
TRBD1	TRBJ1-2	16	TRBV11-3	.	TGTGCCAGCAGCTTATTGGGACAGGGGGGAGTTTATGGCTACACCTTC	CASSLLGQGGVYGYTF
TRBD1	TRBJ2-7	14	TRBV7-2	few	TGTGCCAGCAGCAGGGACAGGGGAGCTTCCGAGCAGTACTTC	CASSRDRGASEQYF
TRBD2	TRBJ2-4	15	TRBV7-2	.	TGTGCCAGCAGCCCACCGAGCGGGACCCCCATACTTCAGTACTTC	CASSPPSGTPILQYF
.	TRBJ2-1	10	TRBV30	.	TGCGGGAGCGGGCACAATGAGCAGTTCTTC	CGSGHNEQFF
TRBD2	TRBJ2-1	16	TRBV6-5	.	TGTGCCAGCAGTTACTCGTGGGCGGGAGGCTATCTTGAGCAGTTCTTC	CASSYSWAGGYLEQFF
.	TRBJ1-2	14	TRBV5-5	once	TGTGCCAGCAACCTAGGTATAGCTAACTATGGCTACACCTTC	CASNLGIANYGYTF
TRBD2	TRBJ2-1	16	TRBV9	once	TGTGCCAGCAGCCAGAGTTCTAGCGGGTCCTACAATGAGCAGTTCTTC	CASSQSSSGSYNEQFF
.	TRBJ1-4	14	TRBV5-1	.	TGCGCCAGCAGCCGGGAGGGGGACGGTGAAAAACTGTTTTTT	CASSREGDGEKLFF
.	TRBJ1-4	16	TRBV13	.	TGTGCCAGCAGCTCCTGGGACGGTGCAACTAATGAAAAACTGTTTTTT	CASSSWDGATNEKLFF
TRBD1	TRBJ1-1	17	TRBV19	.	TGTGCCAGTAGTGTTTGGACAGGGTGGGAGGTTAGCACTGAAGCTTTCTTT	CASSVWTGWEVSTEAFF
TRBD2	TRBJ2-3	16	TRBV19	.	TGTGCCAGTACCTCACTAGCGGGGTCTAGCACAGATACGCAGTATTTT	CASTSLAGSSTDTQYF
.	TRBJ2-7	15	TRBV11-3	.	TGTGCCAGCAGCTTTCATCAGGGAATCTTGGGCGAGCAGTACTTC	CASSFHQGILGEQYF
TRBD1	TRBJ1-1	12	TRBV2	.	TGTGCCAGCAGTGCGCCAGGGGGACAAGCTTTCTTT	CASSAPGGQAFF
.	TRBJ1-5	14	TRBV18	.	TGTGCCAGCTCAAACCTACAGGCTTTTGAGCCCCAGCATTTT	CASSNLQAFEPQHF
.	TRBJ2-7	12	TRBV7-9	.	TGTGCCAGCAGCCCTCGGCCCGGACAGCAGTACTTC	CASSPRPGQQYF
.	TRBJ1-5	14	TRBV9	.	TGTGCCAGCAGCGTAGATGAGGGAAATCAGCCCCAGCATTTT	CASSVDEGNQPQHF
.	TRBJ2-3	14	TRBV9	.	TGTGCCAGCAGCGTAGAAACATACACAGATACGCAGTATTTT	CASSVETYTDTQYF
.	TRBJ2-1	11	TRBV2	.	TGTGCCAGCAGTGAAGGACAGAAGCAGTTCTTC	CASSEGQKQFF
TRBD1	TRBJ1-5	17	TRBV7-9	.	TGTGCCAGCAGCTTATGGAGGGGGCGGACTCCCAATCAGCCCCAGCATTTT	CASSLWRGRTPNQPQHF